The following is a TCR beta chain sequence with its context. Its target is unknown. Trimming removed 3 bases at V and 0 bases at J, with 14 bases between. The CDR3 consists of 17 residues. In germline, CDR1 is WSHSY, CDR2 SAAADI. This sample is drawn from a study of OX40 agonist ivuxolimab in advanced cancers. Study-wide context: Three patients, one with hepatocellular carcinoma and two with cutaneous melanoma, responded partially. Study findings and constraints: Some nonresponders additionally presented with little normalized T-cell clonal expansion.

Profiling relied on immunoSEQ multiplex PCR, and the TCRdb table lists in-frame clones only, not all of them. The data contain around 140,000 clones, approximately 90% of them singletons. This chain connects TRBV10-2 to TRBJ2-2; a weak D match, TRBD1 (5 bases). The starting material was CD4+ or CD8+ T cells sorted from blood, obtained in a trial of the OX40 agonist ivuxolimab. The origin of this receptor is an adult with an advanced solid tumor such as melanoma, head and neck, liver or kidney cancer. The CDR3 loop is CASSDQGFNANTGELFF. Here the CDR3 DNA reads TGCGCCAGCAGTGACCAGGGTTTCAACGCGAACACCGGGGAGCTGTTTTTT.